This TCR beta chain was documented in a study of high-grade serous ovarian cancer treatment subgroups. The overall study: Each sample yielded on average about 7,000 unique TCR beta rearrangements from roughly 15,000 reads. General observations from the study: Tumors within one patient showed repertoire similarity of roughly 0.1 to 0.8. Bulk tumor TCR sequencing gave no spatial information.

As for this clone: Antigen unknown.

With V trimmed by 7 bases and J by 5 bases, 2 bases remained unmatched. CDR3 length: 13 amino acids. Germline CDR1 and CDR2: SGHRS and YFSETQ. Sequencing was performed with immunoSEQ multiplex PCR; in TCRdb, only in-frame clones are kept and a portion is missing. Of about 6,800 clones in the sample, 60% to 80% were seen once. Tumor samples were obtained before definitive surgery or chemotherapy. The receptor's source is a human donor with high-grade serous ovarian cancer. The genes are TRBV5-1 and TRBJ1-6, with 8 bases aligning to TRBD1. The sequenced material came from tumor tissue. CDR3 nucleotide sequence: TGCGCCAGCGGACAGGGAAATAATTCACCCCTCCACTTT. It codes for CASGQGNNSPLHF.